This T cell receptor (beta chain) was captured by sequencing in a study of identical twins. Notes on the study in general: There was an excess of low generation probability in the out-of-frame alpha sequences that twins shared.

V was clipped by 5 bases and J by 0 bases, with 10 bases between them. The length of the CDR3 is 14 residues. Germline V lookup: CDR1 MDHEN, CDR2 SYDVKM. Everyone who gave samples was a healthy Caucasian. In the case of this clonotype: The antigen is unknown.

cDNA molecules carried unique molecular identifiers, and template switching added a universal primer site. TCRdb reprocessed the 5' RACE reads via MiXCR and lists one record per CDR3 protein. The profile shows about 530,000 distinct CDR3 sequences, about a fifth of them singletons. In addition, the sample was reused for a study of yellow fever vaccine responses in identical twins.

V and J are TRBV28 and TRBJ1-1, with D perhaps TRBD1 (5 bases). The receptor's source is a young woman in good health. The sample was CD4+ T cells sorted from blood. The CDR3, as DNA: TGTGCCAGCAGTGTACCGGGGCTGAACACTGAAGCTTTCTTT. Encoded protein: CASSVPGLNTEAFF.